This T cell receptor (beta chain) was observed in a study of shared clonotypes between healthy human individuals. Study at large: There were three CD4 naive, three CD4 memory, two CD8 naive and one CD8 memory plates per donor. General observations from the study: Naive CD4 clonotypes were shared across a few donors at about 5.3%.

Within Nashville, Tennessee resided all donors, each a Caucasian adult. V was pared by 8 bases and J by 6 bases, with 10 bases of the junction left unmatched. The CDR3 contains 14 residues. In germline, CDR1 is SEHNR, CDR2 FQNEAQ (reference sequence). Regarding this clone: The antigen remains unidentified.

The assay used deep level. Some clones are missing from TCRdb's copy, which holds only in-frame ones; the method was immunoSEQ multiplex PCR. This table has under 130,000 clones, 65% to 75% appearing once. The sequence derives from a woman aged 25 to 39 in good health. What was sequenced was memory CD8+ T cells sorted from blood. Noted subset: CD45RO+ cells pooled with CCR7-negative TemRA cells. The chain recombines TRBV7-9 with TRBJ2-7, with 10 bases that match TRBD1. The CDR3 region has the DNA TGTGCCAGCGGAACCCCGGGACAGGGGTTCGAGCAGTACTTC. Translating it yields CASGTPGQGFEQYF.